This TCR beta chain was sequenced during a study of T cell responses to AZD1222 COVID-19 vaccine. Whole-study results and caveats: Only a handful of AZD1222 recipients tested seropositive at baseline. Unmutated regions of variants are reportedly targeted by nearly half of spike-specific TCRs.

Second doses at about 4 or about 12 weeks were pooled. Details on this clone: Its antigen remains unknown.

Assay: immunoSEQ multiplex PCR; the TCRdb copy retains only in-frame clones and omits some. The sample includes about 180,000 clones, 85% to 95% of them seen just once. This TCR derives from an adult who received the AZD1222 COVID-19 vaccine. The specimen was peripheral blood, collected 28 days after the second AZD1222 dose.

The CDR3 DNA sequence: TGTGCCAGCAGTTACTCGTCAGGGGCCGCTTTCTTT. Encoded protein: CASSYSSGAAFF. This chain connects TRBV6-5 to TRBJ1-1, with D possibly TRBD1 on 6 matching bases. Germline assignment: CDR1 MNHEY and CDR2 SVGAGI. Trimming stripped 0 bases from V and 11 bases from J, with 10 bases between. The CDR3 is 12 amino acids.